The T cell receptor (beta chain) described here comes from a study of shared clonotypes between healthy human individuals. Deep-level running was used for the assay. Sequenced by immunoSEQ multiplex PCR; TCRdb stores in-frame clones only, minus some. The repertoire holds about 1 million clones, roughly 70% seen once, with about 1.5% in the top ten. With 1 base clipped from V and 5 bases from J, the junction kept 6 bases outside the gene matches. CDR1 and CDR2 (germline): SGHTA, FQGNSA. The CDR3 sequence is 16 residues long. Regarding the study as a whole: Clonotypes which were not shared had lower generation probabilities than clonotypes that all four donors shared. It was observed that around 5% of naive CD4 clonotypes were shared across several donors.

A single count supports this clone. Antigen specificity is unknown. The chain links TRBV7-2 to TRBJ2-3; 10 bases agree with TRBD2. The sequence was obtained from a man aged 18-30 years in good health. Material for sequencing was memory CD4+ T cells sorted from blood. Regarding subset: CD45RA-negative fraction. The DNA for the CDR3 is TGTGCCAGCAGCTTAGTTCGAGCGGGGGGGAAAGATACGCAGTATTTT. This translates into CASSLVRAGGKDTQYF.